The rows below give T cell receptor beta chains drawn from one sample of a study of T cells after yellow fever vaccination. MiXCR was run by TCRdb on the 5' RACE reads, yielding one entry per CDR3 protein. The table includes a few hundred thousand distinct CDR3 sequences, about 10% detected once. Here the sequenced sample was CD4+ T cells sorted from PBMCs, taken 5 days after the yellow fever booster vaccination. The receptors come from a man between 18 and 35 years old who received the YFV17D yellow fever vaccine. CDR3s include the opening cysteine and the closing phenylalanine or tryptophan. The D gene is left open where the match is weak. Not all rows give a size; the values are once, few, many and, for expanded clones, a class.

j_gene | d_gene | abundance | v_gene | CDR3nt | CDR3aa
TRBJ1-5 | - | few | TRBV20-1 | TGCAGTGCTCGGGATCCTGGCAATCAGCCCCAGCATTTT | CSARDPGNQPQHF
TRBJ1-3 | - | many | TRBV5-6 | TGTGCCAGCAGCTCAACAGGGAGCTCTGGAAACACCATATATTTT | CASSSTGSSGNTIYF
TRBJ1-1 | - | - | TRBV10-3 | TGTGCCATCAGTAGGCGGGGGGGGCACACTGAAGCTTTCTTT | CAISRRGGHTEAFF
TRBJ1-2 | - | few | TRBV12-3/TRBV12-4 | TGTGCCAGCAGTTTATCGCCCGGGCCTCATGGCTACACCTTC | CASSLSPGPHGYTF
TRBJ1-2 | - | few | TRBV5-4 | TGTGCCAGCAGCTTGGGGTCAGGGGTGGACTATGGCTACACCTTC | CASSLGSGVDYGYTF
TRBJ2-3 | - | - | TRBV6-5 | TGTGCCAGCAGCCGAACGCAGCACCCAGATACGCAGTATTTT | CASSRTQHPDTQYF
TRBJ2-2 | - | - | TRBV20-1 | TGCAGTGCTAGAGTCGGCACCGGGGAGCTGTTTTTT | CSARVGTGELFF
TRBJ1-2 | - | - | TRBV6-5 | TGTGCCAGCAGTTACTCGGGGGCCCCGGCGAACTATGGCTACACCTTC | CASSYSGAPANYGYTF
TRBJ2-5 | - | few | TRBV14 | TGTGCCAGCAGCCCGAATGAGGACGGGACCCAGTACTTC | CASSPNEDGTQYF
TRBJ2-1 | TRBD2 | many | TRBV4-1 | TGCGCCAGCAGCCAAGATCGGCTAGCGGGGGAGCAGTTCTTC | CASSQDRLAGEQFF
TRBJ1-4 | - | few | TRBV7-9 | TGTGCCAGCAGCTTACAGGAAGTGGCTAATGAAAAACTGTTTTTT | CASSLQEVANEKLFF
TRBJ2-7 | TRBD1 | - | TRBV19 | TGTGCCAGTAGTAGACAGGGGATAACCTACGAGCAGTACTTC | CASSRQGITYEQYF
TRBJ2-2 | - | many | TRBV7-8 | TGTGCCAGCAGCTTAACCCCAGCCTCTAATGGGGAGCTGTTTTTT | CASSLTPASNGELFF
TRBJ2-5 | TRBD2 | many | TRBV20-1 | TGCAGTGCCTCTGGACTAGCGGGGGTCCAAGAGACCCAGTACTTC | CSASGLAGVQETQYF
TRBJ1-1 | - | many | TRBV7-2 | TGTGCCAGCAGCGCAGACATGAACACTGAAGCTTTCTTT | CASSADMNTEAFF
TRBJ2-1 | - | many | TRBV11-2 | TGTGCCAGCAGCTTAGATCGGCTTTCTGGTGAGCAGTTCTTC | CASSLDRLSGEQFF
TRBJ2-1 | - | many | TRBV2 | TGTGCCAGCAGTGAGTTAACTAGCCCGTACAATGAGCAGTTCTTC | CASSELTSPYNEQFF
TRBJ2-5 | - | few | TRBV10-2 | TGCGCCAGCGGGACCTTAGGGACCCAGTACTTC | CASGTLGTQYF
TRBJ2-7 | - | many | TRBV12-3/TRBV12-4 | TGTGCCAGCAGTTTTGGTCTCTACGAGCAGTACTTC | CASSFGLYEQYF
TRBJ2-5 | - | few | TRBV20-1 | TGCAGTGCCTCTCCTGAGGGCAGGCAAGAGACCCAGTACTTC | CSASPEGRQETQYF
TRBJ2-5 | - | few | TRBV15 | TGTGCCACCAGCAGAGATTTGCGGCTGGGCGAGACCCAGTACTTC | CATSRDLRLGETQYF
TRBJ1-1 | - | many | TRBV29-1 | TGCAGCGTTGTAAGAGGGGGGGTGAACACTGAAGCTTTCTTT | CSVVRGGVNTEAFF
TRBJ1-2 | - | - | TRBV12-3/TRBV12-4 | TGTGCCAGCAGTCCGTGGGGAGAGGGCTACACCTTC | CASSPWGEGYTF
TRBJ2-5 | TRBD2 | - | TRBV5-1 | TGCGCCAGCAATTCGGGGGGGCCCGAGACCCAGTACTTC | CASNSGGPETQYF
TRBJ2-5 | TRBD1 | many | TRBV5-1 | TGCGCCAGCAGCCTCGGACAGGTCCAAGAGACCCAGTACTTC | CASSLGQVQETQYF
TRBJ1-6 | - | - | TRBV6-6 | TGTGCCAGCGTTCCCCGGGAGGCGAATTCACCCCTCCACTTT | CASVPREANSPLHF
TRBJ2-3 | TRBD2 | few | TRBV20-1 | TGCAGTGCTGGAGGCGGGGGGGCCGCAGATACGCAGTATTTT | CSAGGGGAADTQYF
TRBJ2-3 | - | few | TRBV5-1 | TGCGCCAGCAGCTTTAGGCAGACCACAGATACGCAGTATTTT | CASSFRQTTDTQYF
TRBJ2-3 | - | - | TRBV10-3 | TGTGCCATCAGTGCACAGGGTTACTATGCGCAGTATTTT | CAISAQGYYAQYF
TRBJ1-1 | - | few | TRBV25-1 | TGTGCCAGCAGTGAATCCGGGGCCACGGACACTGAAGCTTTCTTT | CASSESGATDTEAFF
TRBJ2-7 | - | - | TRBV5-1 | TGCGCCAGCAGAGCGGAGAATACCTACGAGCAGTACTTC | CASRAENTYEQYF
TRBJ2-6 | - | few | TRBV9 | TGTGCCAGCAGCGTAGCTACAGGGTCCGGGGCCAACGTCCTGACTTTC | CASSVATGSGANVLTF
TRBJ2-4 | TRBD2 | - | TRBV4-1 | TGCGCCAGCAGCCCTGGGGTAGCGGGGGGATATACCAAAAACATTCAGTACTTC | CASSPGVAGGYTKNIQYF
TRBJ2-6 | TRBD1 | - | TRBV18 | TGTGCCAGCTCACAGATGGACAGGGGGTCTGGGGCCAACGTCCTGACTTTC | CASSQMDRGSGANVLTF
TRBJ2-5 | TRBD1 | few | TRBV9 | TGTGCCAGCAGCGTTACCGGGACAGGGACCGGGACCCAGTACTTC | CASSVTGTGTGTQYF
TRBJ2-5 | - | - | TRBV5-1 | TGCGCCAGCAGCTTGGAGGGCCAGCTCGAGACCCAGTACTTC | CASSLEGQLETQYF
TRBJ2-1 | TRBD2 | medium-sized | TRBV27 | TGTGCCAGCAGTTTACGGCGGGGGGATTCCTACAATGAGCAGTTCTTC | CASSLRRGDSYNEQFF
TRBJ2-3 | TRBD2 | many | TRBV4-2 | TGTGCCAGCAGCCAAGATCAGCCTGGACTAGCGGGGGCCGCAGATACGCAGTATTTT | CASSQDQPGLAGAADTQYF
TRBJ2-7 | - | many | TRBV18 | TGTGCCAGCTCACCAACTCGGGTACGAGGGGAGCAGTACTTC | CASSPTRVRGEQYF
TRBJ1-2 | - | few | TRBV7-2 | TGTGCCAGCAGCTCGGGACAATCGGGCGGCTACACCTTC | CASSSGQSGGYTF
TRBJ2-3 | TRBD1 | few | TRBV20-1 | TGCAGGGGACAGGGCGGGGATACGCAGTATTTT | CRGQGGDTQYF
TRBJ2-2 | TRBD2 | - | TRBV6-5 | TGTGCCAGCAGTTACGGACTAGCGGGACTCACCGGGGAGCTGTTTTTT | CASSYGLAGLTGELFF
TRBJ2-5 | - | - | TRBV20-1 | TGCAGTGCTGGGGGAGGTAGGGCTAGGGGAGAGACCCAGTACTTC | CSAGGGRARGETQYF
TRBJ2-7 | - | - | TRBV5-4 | TGTGCCAGCAGTGAAGGGCCCCTGATCTACGAGCAGTACTTC | CASSEGPLIYEQYF
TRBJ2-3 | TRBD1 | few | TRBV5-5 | TGTGCCAGCAGCTTGGAGGGACAGGTCCCAGATACGCAGTATTTT | CASSLEGQVPDTQYF
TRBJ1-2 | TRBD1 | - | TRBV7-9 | TGTGCCAGCAACTCAAACAGGGGTCCCAACTATGGCTACACCTTC | CASNSNRGPNYGYTF
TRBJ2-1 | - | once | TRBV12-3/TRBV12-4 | TGTGCCAGCAGTTTTAATGGTTGGGATGAGCAGTTCTTC | CASSFNGWDEQFF
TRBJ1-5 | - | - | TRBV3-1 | TGTGCCAGCATCCGCCGCGCAGGGAATCAGCCCCAGCATTTT | CASIRRAGNQPQHF
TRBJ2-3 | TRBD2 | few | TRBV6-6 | TGTGCCAGCACTCTCCGGGGGGGGCGATTCAGGGATACGCAGTATTTT | CASTLRGGRFRDTQYF
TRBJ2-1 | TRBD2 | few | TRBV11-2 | TGTGCCAGCAGCCCCCGGGAGGGGGGCAATGAGCAGTTCTTC | CASSPREGGNEQFF
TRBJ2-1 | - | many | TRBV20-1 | TGCAGTGCTAGAGGACGGAACAATGAGCAGTTCTTC | CSARGRNNEQFF
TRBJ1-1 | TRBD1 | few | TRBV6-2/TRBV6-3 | TGTGCCAGCTTCCCCATTCCGGGACAGGGATCGAACACTGAAGCTTTCTTT | CASFPIPGQGSNTEAFF
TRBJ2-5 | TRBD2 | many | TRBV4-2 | TGTGCCAGCAGCCAAGGCTGGGCGACTAGCGGGGGGCAAGAGACCCAGTACTTC | CASSQGWATSGGQETQYF
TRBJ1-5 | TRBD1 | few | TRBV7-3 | TGTGCCAGCAGCTGGACAGGGGGTCAGCCCCAGCATTTT | CASSWTGGQPQHF